Only a few counts were recorded for the clone carrying this TCR beta chain. Germline-derived CDR1 and CDR2 are SNHLY and FYNNEI. The CDR3 totals 12 residues. Deletions cut 4 bases from V and 8 bases from J, with 11 bases between. The data derive from a study of T cells in Graves' hyperthyroidism and ophthalmopathy. From RNA transcripts, TCR beta CDR3 regions were amplified. HTBI primers were employed in a first-round RT-PCR of the TCR CDR3. TCRdb reprocessed the multiplex PCR reads via MiXCR and lists one record per CDR3 protein. Seen here are roughly 500,000 distinct CDR3 sequences, approximately 49% observed once, and the top ten hold about 40%.

The chain is built from TRBV2 and TRBJ1-2; D might be TRBD1 (6 bases). The sample comprised peripheral blood or thyroid tissue (not recorded which). This sequence originates from an adult woman with Graves' disease, either hyperthyroidism or ophthalmopathy (not recorded which). CDR3 in amino acids: CASSGQVRGYTF. The DNA for the CDR3 is TGTGCCAGCAGTGGACAGGTGCGGGGCTACACCTTC. Complete variable domain (other parts from reference TRBV2 and TRBJ1-2): EPEVTQTPSHQVTQMGQEVILRCVPISNHLYFYWYRQILGQKVEFLVSFYNNEISEKSEIFDDQFSVERPDGSNFTLKIRSTKLEDSAMYFCASSGQVRGYTFGSGTRLTVV.